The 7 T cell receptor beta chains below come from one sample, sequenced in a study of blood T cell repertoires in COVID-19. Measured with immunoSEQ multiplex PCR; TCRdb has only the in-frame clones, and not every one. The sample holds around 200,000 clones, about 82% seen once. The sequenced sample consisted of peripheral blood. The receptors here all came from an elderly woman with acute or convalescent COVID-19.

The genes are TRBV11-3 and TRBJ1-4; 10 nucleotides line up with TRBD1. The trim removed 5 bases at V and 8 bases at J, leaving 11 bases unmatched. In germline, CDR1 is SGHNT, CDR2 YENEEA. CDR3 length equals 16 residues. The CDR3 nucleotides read TGTGCCAGCAGCACAGTATCTGGGACAGGGGACGAAAAACTGTTTTTT. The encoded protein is CASSTVSGTGDEKLFF.

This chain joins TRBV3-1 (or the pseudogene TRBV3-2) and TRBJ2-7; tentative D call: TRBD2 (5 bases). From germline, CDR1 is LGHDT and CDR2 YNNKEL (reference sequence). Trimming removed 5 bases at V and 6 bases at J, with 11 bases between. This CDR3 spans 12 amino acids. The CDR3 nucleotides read TGTGCCAGCAGCGGGAGTGGACGCGAGCAGTACTTC. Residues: CASSGSGREQYF.

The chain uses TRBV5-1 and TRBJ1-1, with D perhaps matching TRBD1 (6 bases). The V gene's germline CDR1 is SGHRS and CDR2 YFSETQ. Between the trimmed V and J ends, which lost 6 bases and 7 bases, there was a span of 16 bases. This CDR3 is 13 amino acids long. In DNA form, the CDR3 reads TGCGCCAGCACCAAACAGGGCGGGGGTGAAGCTTTCTTT. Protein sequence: CASTKQGGGEAFF. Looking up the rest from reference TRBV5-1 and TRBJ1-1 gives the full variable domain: KAGVTQTPRYLIKTRGQQVTLSCSPISGHRSVSWYQQTPGQGLQFLFEYFSETQRNKGNFPGRFSGRQFSNSRSEMNVSTLELGDSALYLCASTKQGGGEAFFGQGTRLTVV.

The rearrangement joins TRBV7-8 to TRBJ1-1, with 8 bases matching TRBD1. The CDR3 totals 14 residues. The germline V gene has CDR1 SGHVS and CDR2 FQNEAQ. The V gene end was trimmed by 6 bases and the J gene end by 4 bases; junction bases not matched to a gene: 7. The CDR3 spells CASSSSDRVTEAFF. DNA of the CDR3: TGTGCCAGCAGTTCCTCGGACAGGGTCACTGAAGCTTTCTTT.

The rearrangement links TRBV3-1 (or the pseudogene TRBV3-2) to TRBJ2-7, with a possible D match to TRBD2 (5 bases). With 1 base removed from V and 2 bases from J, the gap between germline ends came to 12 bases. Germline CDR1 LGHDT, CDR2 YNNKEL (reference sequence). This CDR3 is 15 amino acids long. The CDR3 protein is CASSQVWAGPYEQYF. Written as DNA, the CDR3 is TGTGCCAGCAGCCAAGTCTGGGCGGGTCCCTACGAGCAGTACTTC.

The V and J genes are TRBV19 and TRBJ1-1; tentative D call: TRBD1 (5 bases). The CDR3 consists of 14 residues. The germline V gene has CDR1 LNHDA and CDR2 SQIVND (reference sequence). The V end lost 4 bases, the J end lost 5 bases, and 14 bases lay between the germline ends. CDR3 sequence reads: CASSRGGTGTEAFF. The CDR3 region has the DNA TGTGCCAGTAGTAGGGGGGGGACCGGGACTGAAGCTTTCTTT.

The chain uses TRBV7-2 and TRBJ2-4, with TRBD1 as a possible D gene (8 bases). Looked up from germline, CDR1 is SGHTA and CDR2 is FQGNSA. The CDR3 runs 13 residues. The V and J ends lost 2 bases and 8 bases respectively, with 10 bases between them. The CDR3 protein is CASSLTGGDIQYF. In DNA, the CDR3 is TGTGCCAGCAGCTTAACAGGGGGGGACATTCAGTACTTC.